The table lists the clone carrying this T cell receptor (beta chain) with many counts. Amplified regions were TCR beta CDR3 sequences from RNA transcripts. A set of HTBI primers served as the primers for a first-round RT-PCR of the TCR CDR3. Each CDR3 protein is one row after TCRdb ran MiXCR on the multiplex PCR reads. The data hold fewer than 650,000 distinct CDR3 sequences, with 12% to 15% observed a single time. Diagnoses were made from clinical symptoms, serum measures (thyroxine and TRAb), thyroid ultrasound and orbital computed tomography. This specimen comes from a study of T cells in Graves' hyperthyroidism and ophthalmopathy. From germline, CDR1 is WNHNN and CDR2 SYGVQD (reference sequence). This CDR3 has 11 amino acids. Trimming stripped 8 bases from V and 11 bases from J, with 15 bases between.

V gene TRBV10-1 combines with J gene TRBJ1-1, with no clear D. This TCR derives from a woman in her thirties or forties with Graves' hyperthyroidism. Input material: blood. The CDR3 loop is CASGDNLRAFF. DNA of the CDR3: TGCGCCAGCGGCGATAATTTGAGGGCTTTCTTT.